This T cell receptor (beta chain) came from a study of blood T cells in healthy people across ages. Study details: Per two T cells, template switching captured roughly one barcoded beta molecule.

Broader study findings: Among long-lived donors, naive CD4+ cells were more numerous and diversity higher than in aged donors. Since the PBMCs were unsorted, naive and antigen-experienced cells could not be conclusively compared.

Donors ranged from roughly 6 to 95 years old and were healthy Caucasians in Russia. Alongside a J-beta primer mix, a sample-barcoded 5' primer served in a second PCR lasting roughly 7 to 11 cycles. Each CDR3 protein gets one entry after TCRdb re-called the 5' RACE reads with MiXCR. The profile covers about 970,000 distinct CDR3 sequences, with roughly 51% appearing a single time and about a fifth taken by the ten largest. Germline values: CDR1 MNHEY, CDR2 SMNVEV (reference sequence). The CDR3 spans 14 residues. Unmatched junction bases numbered 8, after V lost 6 bases and J lost 6 bases. This clonotype has more than one count but fewer than ten. Its antigen remains unknown.

This TCR came from a woman aged 55-70 years in good health. This chain connects TRBV27 to TRBJ2-7; 10 bases map to TRBD2. The sample consisted of blood. The CDR3 DNA is TGTGCCAGCAGCAATCTAGCGGGAGCAGGCGAGCAGTACTTC. As protein: CASSNLAGAGEQYF.